This T cell receptor (beta chain) was captured by sequencing in a study of blood T cell repertoires in COVID-19. Study in general: Samples taken during acute and convalescent COVID-19 were collected in the United States, Italy and Spain. Sources were T cells, B-cell-depleted T cells, or PBMCs; the material itself was cDNA or gDNA.

This CDR3 is built from 15 residues. In germline, CDR1 is SGHRS, CDR2 YFSETQ. V was pared by 2 bases and J by 1 base, with 12 bases between. In the original workflow: Reference gene primer amplification gave estimated nucleated cell counts. Sequencing used immunoSEQ multiplex PCR; TCRdb keeps in-frame clones, though not all of them. Clonal size and the V and J genes are those of that table, whereas D and trimming came from the DNA. The sample lists approximately 76,000 clones, 75% to 90% occurring once. This clonotype was obtained from an elderly woman with active or convalescent COVID-19. J is TRBJ1-1 and V is TRBV5-1; TRBD1 might be the D (6 bases). The source material was peripheral blood. CDR3 sequence reads: CASSLTGQQNTEAFF. The CDR3 DNA reads TGCGCCAGCAGCTTAACGGGACAACAGAACACTGAAGCTTTCTTT.